This T cell receptor beta chain was identified in a study of T cell repertoires in cytomegalovirus infection. Background on the study: Based on public TCR beta signatures, there were indications of CMV infection and of a matching HLA type. Whole-study findings and limits: Accumulated public TCR beta family frequency recognized individuals carrying CMV together with the relevant HLA.

TCRdb reprocessed the reads via MiXCR and lists one record per CDR3 protein. The table includes fewer than 850,000 distinct CDR3 sequences, 29% detected once. The V gene lost 2 bases and the J gene lost 5 bases, with 18 bases spanning the gap. CDR1 is MNHEY, CDR2 SVGAGI, per germline. CDR3 length: 17 amino acids. This clonotype was seen a few times. Its antigen is currently unknown. The source is a human donor in good health (CMV status not recorded). Some clones in this sample may be carry-over from other donors' samples. The rearrangement uses TRBV6-5 and TRBJ2-2; possibly TRBD1 or TRBD2 for D (7 bases each). The material sequenced was cultured CD8+ T cells from PBMCs, taken from culture after CMV antigen stimulation. The CDR3 DNA follows: TGTGCCAGCAGTTACCTCCCCAGGGGGGGCCATACCGGGGAGCTGTTTTTT. This codes for CASSYLPRGGHTGELFF.